This TCR beta chain was documented in a study of siplizumab effects on memory and regulatory T cells. Assay: immunoSEQ multiplex PCR; the TCRdb copy retains only in-frame clones and omits some. The sample lists roughly 9,000 clones, over 60% occurring once. Trimming cost V 3 bases and J 2 bases, with 3 bases left between them. The germline gives CDR1 SNHLY, CDR2 FYNNEI. CDR3 length: 12 amino acids. This clone was observed a handful of times. This clonotype was sampled from a human donor in good health. The chain recombines TRBV2 with TRBJ2-3; D uncertain. Material: effector memory CD8+ T cells sorted from blood. As to subset: unstimulated CD8+ effector memory T cells. The CDR3 nucleotides read TGTGCCAGCAGTGACTACACAGATACGCAGTATTTT. Translated: CASSDYTDTQYF. The variable domain in full, completed from reference TRBV2 and TRBJ2-3, reads EPEVTQTPSHQVTQMGQEVILRCVPISNHLYFYWYRQILGQKVEFLVSFYNNEISEKSEIFDDQFSVERPDGSNFTLKIRSTKLEDSAMYFCASSDYTDTQYFGPGTRLTVL.